The sequence of this T cell receptor beta chain was determined in a study of blood T cell repertoires in COVID-19. Some clones are missing from TCRdb's copy, which holds only in-frame ones; the method was immunoSEQ multiplex PCR. The sample has 250,000 to 400,000 clones; approximately 87% are singletons. The CDR3 loop spans 15 amino acids. Per the germline V gene, CDR1 is SEHNR and CDR2 is FQNEAQ (reference sequence). The germline V and J ends were trimmed by 1 base and 2 bases, with 11 bases remaining between them. The genes are TRBV7-9 and TRBJ1-2, with no clear D. This receptor was obtained from a woman in her twenties or thirties with COVID-19, enrolled during active disease. The source material was peripheral blood. The CDR3 is CASSLDRSRNYGYTF. CDR3 in DNA: TGTGCCAGCAGCTTAGACCGCTCGCGCAACTATGGCTACACCTTC.